Each of the 14 T cell receptor beta chains below was sequenced from the same sample in a study of blood T cell repertoires in COVID-19. Here immunoSEQ multiplex PCR was the method, and the copy in TCRdb shows in-frame clones only, minus some. The sample includes about 190,000 clones, roughly nine tenths of them seen just once. The sample consisted of peripheral blood. Receptors originate from a man younger than 40 with acute or convalescent COVID-19.

This chain links TRBV19 with TRBJ1-6, with 8 bases that match TRBD1. V was pared by 6 bases and J by 9 bases, with 10 bases of the junction left unmatched. The CDR3 contains 15 residues. Germline V CDR1 and CDR2: LNHDA, SQIVND (reference sequence). The chain's CDR3 is CASRTGQGGVSPLHF. The DNA of the CDR3 is TGTGCCAGTAGGACCGGACAGGGTGGGGTTTCACCCCTCCACTTT.

This rearrangement joins TRBV4-2 to TRBJ2-2; tentative D call: TRBD1 (8 bases). The germline V and J ends were trimmed by 10 bases and 1 base, with 19 bases remaining between them. Germline-derived CDR1 and CDR2 are LGHNA and YNFKEQ. The CDR3 consists of 16 residues. CDR3 in amino acids: CATGGRGDRNTGELFF. CDR3 nucleotides: TGTGCCACAGGGGGCCGGGGGGACAGGAACACCGGGGAGCTGTTTTTT.

The chain is built from TRBV5-5 and TRBJ1-1; D perhaps matches TRBD1 (5 bases). The CDR3 length is 15 residues. The V gene lost 3 bases and the J gene lost 0 bases, with 12 bases spanning the gap. Per germline, CDR1 SGHKS and CDR2 YYEKEE (reference sequence). This CDR3 reads CASSSGGLMNTEAFF. The CDR3 DNA reads TGTGCCAGCAGCTCGGGGGGGTTGATGAACACTGAAGCTTTCTTT.

The J gene is TRBJ1-2, the V gene TRBV5-1; maybe TRBD1 (6 bases). CDR1 SGHRS and CDR2 YFSETQ come from the germline V gene. The V end was cut by 0 bases, the J end by 6 bases, with 15 bases between. This CDR3 has 15 amino acids. The CDR3 nucleotides are TGCGCCAGCAGCTTGGACAGGGCAGATGGGGATGGCTACACCTTC. Encoded protein: CASSLDRADGDGYTF.

V is TRBV6-5 and J is TRBJ1-4, with D unresolved. This CDR3 has 14 residues. Trimming took 4 bases from V and 4 from J, leaving 10 bases between them. Germline CDR1 reads MNHEY; CDR2 reads SVGAGI. CDR3 nucleotide sequence: TGTGCCAGCAGTTCAACAGCATTTAATGAAAAACTGTTTTTT. Protein product: CASSSTAFNEKLFF.

The chain couples TRBV5-5 to TRBJ1-2, with 7 bases matching TRBD1. V lost 4 bases, J lost 0 bases, and 12 bases stayed unmatched. Germline-derived CDR1 and CDR2 are SGHKS and YYEKEE (reference sequence). The CDR3 runs to 17 residues. CDR3 nucleotides: TGTGCCAGCAGCCCTAATAACAGGGGTCCAGCTAACTATGGCTACACCTTC. Protein sequence: CASSPNNRGPANYGYTF.

CDR3: CASSLEGASETQYF. Here the CDR3 DNA reads TGTGCCAGCAGCTTGGAGGGGGCATCGGAGACCCAGTACTTC. V and J are TRBV5-4 and TRBJ2-5; 7 nucleotides agree with TRBD1. J was trimmed by 5 bases and V by 0 bases; bases with no gene match: 4. Germline CDR1 is SGHNT and CDR2 is YYREEE (reference sequence). This CDR3 has 14 residues.

The table lists this clone with a count of one. The genes are TRBV5-1 and TRBJ2-2; D not resolved. Trimming removed 0 bases at V and 1 base at J, with 10 bases between. The CDR3 covers 16 residues. The germline V gene has CDR1 SGHRS and CDR2 YFSETQ. In DNA form, the CDR3 reads TGCGCCAGCAGCTTGGACTTGAATAGGAACACCGGGGAGCTGTTTTTT. Its translation is CASSLDLNRNTGELFF.

The rearrangement joins TRBV5-1 to TRBJ2-1; 9 nucleotides line up with TRBD1. The CDR3 has 15 amino acids. Looked up from germline, CDR1 is SGHRS and CDR2 is YFSETQ. After removal of 5 bases from V and 6 bases from J, the junction contained 9 bases not matched to a gene. Here the CDR3 DNA reads TGCGCCAGCAGAAAGGGGACAGGGAAGGGCAATGAGCAGTTCTTC. Residues: CASRKGTGKGNEQFF.

V gene TRBV4-1 combines with J gene TRBJ2-2, with a tentative D call TRBD1 (5 bases). Germline lookup yields CDR1 MGHRA and CDR2 YSYEKL. The V end was cut by 5 bases, the J end by 1 base, with 14 bases between. CDR3 length: 16 amino acids. CDR3: CASSSHLGQNTGELFF. Written as DNA, the CDR3 is TGCGCCAGCAGCTCCCATCTGGGGCAGAACACCGGGGAGCTGTTTTTT.

This rearrangement joins TRBV5-1 to TRBJ2-5; TRBD2 is a possible D gene (5 bases). CDR1 is SGHRS and CDR2 is YFSETQ in the germline V gene. CDR3 length: 13 residues. The V end lost 4 bases, the J end lost 2 bases, and 9 bases lay between the germline ends. The CDR3 DNA follows: TGCGCCAGCAGCACCTCGGGGCAAGAGACCCAGTACTTC. It codes for CASSTSGQETQYF.

The gene calls are TRBV14 and TRBJ2-3, with D possibly being TRBD1 (5 bases). Germline lookup yields CDR1 SGHDN and CDR2 FVKESK. This CDR3 spans 14 amino acids. The germline V and J ends were trimmed by 1 base and 5 bases, with 10 bases remaining between them. The CDR3 loop is CASSQVGQGDTQYF. The CDR3 nucleotides read TGTGCCAGCAGCCAAGTGGGGCAAGGAGATACGCAGTATTTT. Combining the CDR3 with reference TRBV14 and TRBJ2-3 gives the whole variable domain EAGVTQFPSHSVIEKGQTVTLRCDPISGHDNLYWYRRVMGKEIKFLLHFVKESKQDESGMPNNRFLAERTGGTYSTLKVQPAELEDSGVYFCASSQVGQGDTQYFGPGTRLTVL.

The chain employs TRBV2 and TRBJ1-1; 7 nucleotides agree with TRBD1. Trimming took 6 bases from V and 1 from J; bases not matched to a gene: 8. The CDR3 sequence is 15 residues long. Germline CDR1 is SNHLY and CDR2 is FYNNEI. CDR3: CASSHPQGWNTEAFF. As DNA, the CDR3 is TGTGCCAGCAGCCACCCACAGGGGTGGAACACTGAAGCTTTCTTT.

The rearrangement uses TRBV6-4 and TRBJ2-3; the D is unclear. CDR3 length equals 13 residues. CDR1 MRHNA and CDR2 SNTAGT come from the germline V gene. V lost 2 bases and J lost 0, with 3 bases in between. CDR3 loop: CASSDQSTDTQYF. CDR3 DNA: TGTGCCAGCAGTGACCAAAGCACAGATACGCAGTATTTT.